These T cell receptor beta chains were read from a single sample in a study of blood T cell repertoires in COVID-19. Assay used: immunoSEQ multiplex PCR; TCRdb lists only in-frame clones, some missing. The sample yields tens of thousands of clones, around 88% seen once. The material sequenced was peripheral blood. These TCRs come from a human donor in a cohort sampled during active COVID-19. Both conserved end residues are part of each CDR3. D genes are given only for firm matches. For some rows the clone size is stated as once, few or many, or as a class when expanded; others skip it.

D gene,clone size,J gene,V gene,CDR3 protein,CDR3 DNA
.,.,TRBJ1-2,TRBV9,CASSVGVESMYGYTF,TGTGCCAGCAGCGTAGGTGTAGAGAGCATGTATGGCTACACCTTC
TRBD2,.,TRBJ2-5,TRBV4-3,CASSQATGTRGETQYF,TGCGCCAGCAGCCAAGCAACCGGGACTAGGGGAGAGACCCAGTACTTC
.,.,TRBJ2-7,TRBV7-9,CASRRVSRHKAYEQYF,TGTGCCAGCAGAAGAGTATCCCGCCATAAAGCCTACGAGCAGTACTTC
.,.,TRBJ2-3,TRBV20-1,CSASVGAVTDTQYF,TGCAGTGCTAGTGTGGGGGCGGTCACAGATACGCAGTATTTT
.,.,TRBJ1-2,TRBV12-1,CASSLGTGVNYGYTF,TGTGCCAGCAGCTTGGGGACAGGGGTTAACTATGGCTACACCTTC
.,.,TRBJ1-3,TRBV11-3,CASSPGYSDGGGGNTIYF,TGTGCCAGCAGCCCTGGATATTCCGACGGGGGAGGTGGAAACACCATATATTTT
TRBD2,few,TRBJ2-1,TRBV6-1,CASSEIWGGVGEQFF,TGTGCCAGCAGTGAAATATGGGGGGGGGTCGGTGAGCAGTTCTTC
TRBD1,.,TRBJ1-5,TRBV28,CASSRDRNQPQHF,TGTGCCAGCTCTCGGGACAGAAATCAGCCCCAGCATTTT
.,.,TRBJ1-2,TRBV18,CASSPETEGNGYTF,TGTGCCAGCTCACCAGAAACGGAGGGTAATGGCTACACCTTC
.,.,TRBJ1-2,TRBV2,CASSERARGSYGYTF,TGTGCCAGCAGTGAGAGGGCCCGGGGGTCCTATGGCTACACCTTC
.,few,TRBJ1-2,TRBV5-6,CASSSQPGGYTF,TGTGCCAGCAGCTCCCAACCCGGGGGCTACACCTTC
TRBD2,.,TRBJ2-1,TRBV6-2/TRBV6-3,CASSYEYGGGGYEQFF,TGTGCCAGCAGTTACGAATACGGGGGGGGAGGGTATGAGCAGTTCTTC
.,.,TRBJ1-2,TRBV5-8,CASSLAGIGYGYTF,TGTGCCAGCAGCTTGGCAGGGATCGGCTATGGCTACACCTTC
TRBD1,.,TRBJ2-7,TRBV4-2,CASSRRRDSSYEQYF,TGTGCCAGCAGCCGCCGCAGGGACAGCTCCTACGAGCAGTACTTC
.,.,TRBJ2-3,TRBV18,CASSPEAGIGKTDTQYF,TGTGCCAGCTCACCAGAGGCGGGCATCGGGAAAACAGATACGCAGTATTTT
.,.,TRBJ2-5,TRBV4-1,CASSQGTGGEETQYF,TGCGCCAGCAGCCAAGGAACAGGGGGGGAGGAGACCCAGTACTTC
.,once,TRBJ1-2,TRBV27,CASSPSPHGLRGYTF,TGTGCCAGCAGTCCCAGCCCCCATGGGCTAAGGGGCTACACCTTC
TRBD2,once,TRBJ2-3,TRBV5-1,CASKERGSTDTQYF,TGCGCCAGCAAGGAGCGGGGATCCACAGATACGCAGTATTTT
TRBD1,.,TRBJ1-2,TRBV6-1,CASSEDRGRLGYTF,TGTGCCAGCAGTGAAGACAGGGGGCGCCTTGGCTACACCTTC
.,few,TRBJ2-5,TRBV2,CASSVSLRGYRETQYF,TGTGCCAGCAGTGTTAGTCTCAGGGGTTACCGCGAGACCCAGTACTTC
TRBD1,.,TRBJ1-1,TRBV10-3,CAISEGPQGAGTEAFF,TGTGCCATCAGTGAGGGCCCCCAGGGGGCTGGCACTGAAGCTTTCTTT
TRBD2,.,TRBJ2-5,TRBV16,CASSQSAFSTSGQETQYF,TGTGCCAGCAGCCAATCTGCCTTCAGCACTAGCGGCCAAGAGACCCAGTACTTC
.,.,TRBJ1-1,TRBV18,CASSTSTGWDTEAFF,TGTGCCAGCTCAACTTCAACAGGGTGGGACACTGAAGCTTTCTTT
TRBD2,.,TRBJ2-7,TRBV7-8,CASSIGAGLAPEQYF,TGTGCCAGCAGCATCGGCGCCGGACTAGCCCCCGAGCAGTACTTC
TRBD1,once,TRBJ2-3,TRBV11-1,CASSWTGSTDTQYF,TGTGCCAGCAGCTGGACAGGCAGCACAGATACGCAGTATTTT
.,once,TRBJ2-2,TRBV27,CASSLSIGTGELFF,TGTGCCAGCAGTTTATCGATCGGCACCGGGGAGCTGTTTTTT
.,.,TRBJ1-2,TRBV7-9,CASSSSGGAGYGYTF,TGTGCCAGCAGCTCATCGGGGGGTGCGGGCTATGGCTACACCTTC
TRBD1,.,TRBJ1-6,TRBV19,CATTDRGTYNSPLHF,TGTGCCACCACAGACAGGGGGACCTATAATTCACCCCTCCACTTT
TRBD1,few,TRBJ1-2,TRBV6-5,CASSTVTGAEGYTF,TGTGCCAGCAGTACAGTTACAGGGGCAGAAGGCTACACCTTC
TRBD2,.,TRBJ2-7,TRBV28,CASRQRGGLYEQYF,TGTGCCAGCAGACAACGGGGGGGGCTCTACGAGCAGTACTTC